A selection of T cell receptor beta chains follows, all from one sample in a study of blood T cell repertoires in COVID-19. Sequenced by immunoSEQ multiplex PCR; TCRdb stores in-frame clones only, minus some. The sample holds 110,000 to 150,000 clones, around 89% seen once. The source material was peripheral blood. The receptors stem from a man between 60 and 70 years old with active or convalescent COVID-19. Both conserved end residues are trimmed from each CDR3.

CDR3: ASSLDIGRLNIQY
V: TRBV11-2
J: TRBJ2-4

CDR3: AISDGDRPFDYGYT
V: TRBV10-3
J: TRBJ1-2

CDR3: ASSSGLAGGYGQF
V: TRBV5-5
J: TRBJ2-1

CDR3: ASSLKTGVEAGELF
V: TRBV6-6
J: TRBJ2-2

CDR3: ATSKPDRDNTEAF
V: TRBV15
J: TRBJ1-1

CDR3: ASSPPGQGYGYT
V: TRBV28
J: TRBJ1-2

CDR3: ASSRKDRGLSGYT
V: TRBV4-1
J: TRBJ1-2

CDR3: ASSPPGTGGYEQY
V: TRBV18
J: TRBJ2-7

CDR3: ASSSTGRGGFGYT
V: TRBV28
J: TRBJ1-2

CDR3: ASSPSGRRENYGYT
V: TRBV5-1
J: TRBJ1-2

CDR3: ASSQSGGGIAKNIQY
V: TRBV4-1
J: TRBJ2-4

CDR3: ASRFQGTYNEQF
V: TRBV28
J: TRBJ2-1

CDR3: ASLDSSTYTDTQY
V: TRBV19
J: TRBJ2-3

CDR3: ATSRGGGTEAF
V: TRBV15
J: TRBJ1-1

CDR3: ASSSLQGRNYGYT
V: TRBV11-2
J: TRBJ1-2

CDR3: ASSLADSRNEKLF
V: TRBV7-9
J: TRBJ1-4

CDR3: ASSYTTSGSYNEQF
V: TRBV28
J: TRBJ2-1

CDR3: ASIPGQGGEQF
V: TRBV6-5
J: TRBJ2-1

CDR3: ASSFSGPGANVLT
V: TRBV11-2
J: TRBJ2-6

CDR3: ASSPGTVSYEQY
V: TRBV28
J: TRBJ2-7

CDR3: ASCPWGGGKETQY
V: TRBV7-2
J: TRBJ2-5

CDR3: ASSERAGAVGKHNEQF
V: TRBV10-1
J: TRBJ2-1

CDR3: ASSQEPTREGAVNEQF
V: TRBV4-2
J: TRBJ2-1

CDR3: ASSSTILSYEQY
V: TRBV6-6
J: TRBJ2-7

CDR3: SVVHGAVMNTEAF
V: TRBV29-1
J: TRBJ1-1

CDR3: ASSPHRGGTEAF
V: TRBV28
J: TRBJ1-1

CDR3: AWSVLGLASNEQF
V: TRBV30
J: TRBJ2-1

CDR3: ASSSSTGSSYNSPLH
V: TRBV12-1
J: TRBJ1-6

CDR3: ASSVPTGGLLGHEQF
V: TRBV5-1
J: TRBJ2-1

CDR3: ATSRGFEAF
V: TRBV24-1
J: TRBJ1-1

CDR3: ASSEGQILDEQY
V: TRBV10-2
J: TRBJ2-7

CDR3: ASSPEREKLF
V: TRBV18
J: TRBJ1-4

CDR3: ASSPTPGGVETQY
V: TRBV5-4
J: TRBJ2-5

CDR3: ASSLIPPGTSNYEQY
V: TRBV5-1
J: TRBJ2-7

CDR3: ASSVVQDADTEAF
V: TRBV9
J: TRBJ1-1

CDR3: ASILGEAMNTEAF
V: TRBV6-5
J: TRBJ1-1

CDR3: ASSPQWSGPLDEQY
V: TRBV4-3
J: TRBJ2-7

CDR3: ASSSSRGLSPEQY
V: TRBV7-2
J: TRBJ2-7

CDR3: ASSKGDRVWEGYT
V: TRBV21-1
J: TRBJ1-2

CDR3: ASSQRTGAYNEQF
V: TRBV3-1/TRBV3-2
J: TRBJ2-1

CDR3: ASSLIPRTGDQPQH
V: TRBV7-3
J: TRBJ1-5

CDR3: AIRDPGRGGDTEAF
V: TRBV10-3
J: TRBJ1-1

CDR3: ASSSPGNTIY
V: TRBV7-2
J: TRBJ1-3

CDR3: ASSRGSSPLYEQY
V: TRBV27
J: TRBJ2-7

CDR3: ASSYDGGTETGAF
V: TRBV6-5
J: TRBJ1-1

CDR3: ASSQEGAGNEKLF
V: TRBV4-3
J: TRBJ1-4

CDR3: ASSYRLTRETGELF
V: TRBV6-5
J: TRBJ2-2